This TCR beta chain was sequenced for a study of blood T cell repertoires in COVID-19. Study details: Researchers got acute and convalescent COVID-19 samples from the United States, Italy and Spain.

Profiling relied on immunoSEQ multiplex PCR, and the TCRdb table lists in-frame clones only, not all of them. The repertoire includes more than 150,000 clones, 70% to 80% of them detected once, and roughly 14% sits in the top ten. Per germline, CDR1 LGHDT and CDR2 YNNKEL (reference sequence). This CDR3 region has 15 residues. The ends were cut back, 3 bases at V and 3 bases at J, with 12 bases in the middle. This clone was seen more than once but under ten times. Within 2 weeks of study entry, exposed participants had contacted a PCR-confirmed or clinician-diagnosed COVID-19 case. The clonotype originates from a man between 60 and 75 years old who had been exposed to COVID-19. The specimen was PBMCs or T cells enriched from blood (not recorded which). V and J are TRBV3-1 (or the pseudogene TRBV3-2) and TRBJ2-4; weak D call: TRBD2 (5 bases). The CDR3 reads CASSQADLVKNIQYF. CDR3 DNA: TGTGCCAGCAGCCAGGCGGACTTGGTCAAAAACATTCAGTACTTC.